This TCR beta chain was found in a study of blood T cell repertoires in COVID-19. Study-wide context: There were acute and convalescent COVID-19 samples, and they came from the United States, Italy and Spain. Sources were T cells, B-cell-depleted T cells, or PBMCs; the material itself was cDNA or gDNA.

Original handling: How many nucleated cells were present was estimated from reference gene primer amplification. Data came from immunoSEQ multiplex PCR; TCRdb stores just in-frame clones and leaves some out. V, J and clone size derive from that table, while D and trimming were established from the DNA sequence. Among some 89,000 clones listed, almost 85% were seen once. V lost 6 bases, J lost 5 bases, and 5 bases lay in between. The CDR3 sequence is 12 residues long. The TCR comes from a woman older than 75 with acute or convalescent COVID-19. The sequencing sample was made of peripheral blood. The J gene is TRBJ1-6, the V gene TRBV12-3 or TRBV12-4; D ambiguous. The CDR3 here is CASSSNNSPLHF. The CDR3 DNA sequence: TGTGCCAGCAGCTCTAATAATTCACCCCTCCACTTT.